The clone carrying this TCR beta chain was observed a handful of times. Germline V lookup: CDR1 SGHTA, CDR2 FQGNSA. The CDR3 is 13 residues long. Between the trimmed V and J ends, which lost 5 bases and 7 bases, there was a span of 14 bases. Treatment defined: some 19 received Ad26.COV2.S at low or high dose, single or two shots; 5 received placebo; per-sample allocation not given. Specimen acquisition occurred on day 63 following the initial vaccine or placebo injection. This sample stems from a study of Ad26.COV2.S vaccination and SARS-CoV-2 variants. Measured with immunoSEQ multiplex PCR; TCRdb has only the in-frame clones, and not every one. The sample holds about 350,000 clones, approximately 86% seen once.

The TCR was taken from a person aged 18-65 years who received the Ad26.COV2.S COVID-19 vaccine or a placebo. The chain recombines TRBV7-2 with TRBJ1-1; the D gene is possibly TRBD1 (5 bases). This specimen was peripheral blood, taken in a trial of Ad26.COV2.S vaccine versus placebo. CDR3 DNA sequence: TGTGCCAGCAGCCTCAGGGATAGGGATGAAGCTTTCTTT. Translated, it gives CASSLRDRDEAFF.